This T cell receptor (beta chain) was captured in a study of blood T cell repertoires in COVID-19. Overall study: Samples representing acute and convalescent COVID-19 were sourced from the United States, Italy and Spain. T cells, B-cell-depleted T cells, or PBMCs supplied cDNA or gDNA.

As concerns this clone: Other DNA sequences in this specimen translate into the identical CDR3.

The CDR3 runs 15 residues. Germline CDR1 is SSHAT and CDR2 is FNYEAQ (reference sequence). With V trimmed by 5 bases and J by 0 bases, 3 bases remained unmatched. Original handling: Amplifying reference gene primers gave estimates of nucleated cell counts. Sequenced by immunoSEQ multiplex PCR; TCRdb stores in-frame clones only, minus some. V and J calls and clone size are those listed in that table; D and trimming were worked out from the DNA. The sample yields about 200,000 clones, approximately 78% seen once. The TCR sequence derives from a woman aged 40 to 49 with acute or convalescent COVID-19. The chain is built from TRBV7-7 and TRBJ2-1, with 8 bases fitting TRBD2. Material: peripheral blood. The CDR3 coding sequence is TGTGCCAGCAGCCCGGGGGGGGCCTCCTACAATGAGCAGTTCTTC. Encoded protein: CASSPGGASYNEQFF.